Given below is one TCR beta chain in context. Its specificity is unknown. In replicate PCRs of sorted subsets, roughly 200 ng DNA, 29,000 or so T cell genomes, was used. Produced via immunoSEQ multiplex PCR; TCRdb's table is partial and in-frame only. The sample lists some 900,000 clones, approximately 80% occurring once. The data belong to a study of shared clonotypes between healthy human individuals. Turning to the study itself: Three CD4 naive, three CD4 memory, two CD8 naive and one CD8 memory plate were used per donor. Study outcomes and limitations: Non-shared clonotypes had lower generation probabilities than those shared by all four donors.

Looked up from germline, CDR1 is LNHDA and CDR2 is SQIVND (reference sequence). V was shortened by 9 bases and J by 9 bases, with 18 bases between the two germline ends. The CDR3 consists of 13 residues. Sequenced input: memory CD4+ T cells sorted from blood. Sample subset: CD45RA-negative fraction. V is TRBV19 and J is TRBJ1-5; no reliable D call. The sequence was collected from a man aged 18 to 29 in good health. This CDR3 is CASSRALGWPQHF. CDR3 DNA: TGTGCCAGCTCTCGGGCCTTAGGGTGGCCCCAGCATTTT.